This T cell receptor beta chain was found in a study of molecular identifiers for immune sequencing clone quantification. Overall study results and limits: Shared barcodes on identical TCR molecules could underestimate the sizes of highly expanded clones. The share of molecules held by clones above 20 RNA copies was over 98% in effector cells and under 1% in naive cells.

V was shortened by 5 bases and J by 7 bases, with 9 bases between the two germline ends. The CDR3 consists of 11 residues. Germline V gives CDR1 SEHNR, CDR2 FQNEAQ (reference sequence). From the PCR reads, TCRdb called clonotypes with MiXCR, one entry per CDR3 protein. The sample records approximately 500,000 distinct CDR3 sequences, 20% to 25% being singletons. This clonotype was picked up many times. Its antigen is still unknown. The sequenced material came from naive CD8+ T cells from blood, with Jurkat cell RNA spiked in. Subset indicated: FACS-sorted CD8+CD4-CCR7+CD45RA+ naive T cells. The clonotype comes from a human donor in good health. Some libraries in this study had Jurkat cell RNA spiked in. This chain uses TRBV7-9 with TRBJ2-7; D remains ambiguous. The CDR3 here is CASSPGWEQYF. The CDR3 nucleotides read TGTGCCAGCAGCCCAGGATGGGAGCAGTACTTC.